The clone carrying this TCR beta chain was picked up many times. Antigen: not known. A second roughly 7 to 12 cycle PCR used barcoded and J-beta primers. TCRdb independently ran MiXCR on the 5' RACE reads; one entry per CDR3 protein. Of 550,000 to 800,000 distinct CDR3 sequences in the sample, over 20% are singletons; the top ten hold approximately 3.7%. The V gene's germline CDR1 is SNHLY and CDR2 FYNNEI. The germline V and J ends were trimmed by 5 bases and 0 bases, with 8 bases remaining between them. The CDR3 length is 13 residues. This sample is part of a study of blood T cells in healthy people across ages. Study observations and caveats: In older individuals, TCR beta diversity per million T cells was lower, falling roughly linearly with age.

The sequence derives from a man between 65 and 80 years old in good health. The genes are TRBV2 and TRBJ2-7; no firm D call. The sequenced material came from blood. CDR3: CASSREISYEQYF. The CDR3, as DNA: TGTGCCAGCAGTCGCGAGATCTCCTACGAGCAGTACTTC.